The clone carrying this T cell receptor (beta chain) was recorded many times. What it binds is unknown. Germline assignment: CDR1 SEHNR and CDR2 FQNEAQ (reference sequence). This CDR3 region has 14 residues. Losses at the gene ends were 4 bases for V and 3 bases for J; bases not matched to a gene: 3. TCRdb itself ran the 5' RACE reads through MiXCR, one entry per CDR3 protein. This table has 250,000 to 300,000 distinct CDR3 sequences, about 16% appearing once. This specimen belongs to a study of T-cell memory formation after mild COVID-19. Points from the study as a whole: Clones that contracted clustered mainly in CM and EM if CD4+ and in EMRA if CD8+.

This clonotype was sampled from a man aged 18 to 30 who had mild COVID-19 (a few samples of this study predate the infection). Cell type and time point are not known. This chain uses TRBV7-9 with TRBJ2-5, with 9 positions matching TRBD1. The sequencing sample was made of PBMCs or a T cell subset sorted from them (not recorded which). The CDR3 sequence: CASSSGTGKETQYF. DNA for the CDR3: TGTGCCAGCAGCTCCGGGACAGGGAAAGAGACCCAGTACTTC.